This entry lists 24 T cell receptor beta chains sequenced from one sample in a study of cytomegalovirus exposure and HLA in healthy donors. PCR amplification relied on 60 Vbeta primers (plus 13 Jbeta primers). Clones were sequenced by immunoSEQ multiplex PCR, and TCRdb holds only the in-frame ones, with some missing. The repertoire consists of 150,000 to 200,000 clones, with 82% occurring once and the leading ten covering over 1.2%. Sequenced sample: PBMCs. The source is a girl between 5 and 17 years old in good health and CMV-seropositive.

The chain couples TRBV28 to TRBJ1-2; 8 nucleotides match TRBD1. The germline V gene encodes CDR1 MDHEN and CDR2 SYDVKM. After removal of 3 bases from V and 6 bases from J, the junction contained 3 bases not matched to a gene. The CDR3 is 13 residues long. CDR3 sequence (DNA): TGTGCCAGCAGTTTGGTGGGACAGGATGGCTACACCTTC. It encodes CASSLVGQDGYTF.

J is TRBJ1-1 and V is TRBV7-9; D call uncertain. Trimming left V 3 bases short and J 1 base short, with 6 bases between. Germline V gives CDR1 SEHNR, CDR2 FQNEAQ (reference sequence). This CDR3 region has 13 residues. CDR3 sequence (DNA): TGTGCCAGCAGCTTCGAGGAGAACACTGAAGCTTTCTTT. It is translated as CASSFEENTEAFF.

Details on this clone: A junction boundary mismatches the germline segment, possibly from a read error. The J gene is TRBJ1-1, the V gene TRBV11-2, with D perhaps matching TRBD1 (6 bases). Per the germline V gene, CDR1 is SGHAT and CDR2 is FQNNGV. The CDR3 spans 11 residues. The CDR3 protein is CASSFERQEEF. CDR3 nucleotides: TGTGCCAGCAGCTTTGAGAGACAGGAGGAATTT. The complete variable domain, with remaining parts taken from reference TRBV11-2 and TRBJ1-1, reads EAGVAQSPRYKIIEKRQSVAFWCNPISGHATLYWYQQILGQGPKLLIQFQNNGVVDDSQLPKDRFSAERLKGVDSTLKIQPAKLEDSAVYLCASSFERQEEFGQGTRLTVV.

The chain couples TRBV25-1 to TRBJ2-1, with 7 bases lining up with TRBD1. Per germline, CDR1 MGHDK and CDR2 SYGVNS. Losses at the gene ends were 5 bases for V and 9 bases for J; bases not matched to a gene: 19. CDR3 size: 17 residues. The CDR3 DNA sequence: TGTGCCAGCAGTCAACTGGGACAGCAGGTCCCCGTAGCTGAGCAGTTCTTC. It encodes CASSQLGQQVPVAEQFF. The complete variable domain, with remaining parts taken from reference TRBV25-1 and TRBJ2-1, reads EADIYQTPRYLVIGTGKKITLECSQTMGHDKMYWYQQDPGMELHLIHYSYGVNSTEKGDLSSESTVSRIRTEHFPLTLESARPSHTSQYLCASSQLGQQVPVAEQFFGPGTRLTVL.

The chain recombines TRBV28 with TRBJ1-5; D ambiguous. The CDR3 is 15 amino acids. Germline CDR1 reads MDHEN; CDR2 reads SYDVKM. V dropped 1 base and J dropped 10 bases, with 17 bases sitting between them. Written as DNA, the CDR3 is TGTGCCAGCAGTTTATCCCGGCAGGTCCTGGGCCCCCAGCATTTT. This encodes CASSLSRQVLGPQHF.

The chain employs TRBV28 and TRBJ2-3; 12 bases map to TRBD2. With V trimmed by 5 bases and J by 4 bases, 16 bases remained unmatched. The germline V gene has CDR1 MDHEN and CDR2 SYDVKM. The CDR3 is 19 residues long. CDR3 amino acids: CASSPPNPRLAGAPDTQYF. As DNA, the CDR3 is TGTGCCAGCAGTCCTCCCAATCCCCGACTAGCGGGGGCTCCAGATACGCAGTATTTT.

V usage is TRBV30 and J usage is TRBJ2-3; D is possibly TRBD2 (6 bases). The V gene lost 0 bases and the J gene lost 4 bases, with 14 bases spanning the gap. CDR3 length equals 15 residues. Germline V gene data show CDR1 as GTSNPN and CDR2 as SVGIG (reference sequence). CDR3 sequence reads: CAWSVAGTLPDTQYF. CDR3 in DNA: TGTGCCTGGAGTGTTGCCGGGACTTTACCAGATACGCAGTATTTT.

Worth noting for this clone: The germline gene is not matched at one end of the junction; a read error may be the cause. The V gene is TRBV7-7, the J gene TRBJ1-4; D may be TRBD1 (6 bases). The CDR3 loop spans 14 amino acids. CDR1 and CDR2 (germline): SSHAT, FNYEAQ (reference sequence). CDR3 coding DNA: TGTGCTAGCAGCCCGGGGGGCACTAATGAAAAACTGTTTTTT. It is translated as CASSPGGTNEKLFF.

The chain joins TRBV5-1 to TRBJ1-2; D is unresolved. CDR1 is SGHRS, CDR2 YFSETQ, per germline. The CDR3 has 13 residues. The V end lost 0 bases, the J end lost 6 bases, and 9 bases lay between the germline ends. Here the CDR3 DNA reads TGCGCCAGCAGCTTGGCCGTCAGTAATGGCTACACCTTC. This encodes CASSLAVSNGYTF.

V gene TRBV4-1 combines with J gene TRBJ2-7; 9 positions match TRBD2. The CDR3 loop spans 20 amino acids. V lost 0 bases, J lost 0 bases, and 15 bases stayed unmatched. Looked up from germline, CDR1 is MGHRA and CDR2 is YSYEKL. CDR3 bases: TGCGCCAGCAGCCAAGATCGCGATAGCGGGAGTGTTTGGCGCTCCTACGAGCAGTACTTC. This encodes CASSQDRDSGSVWRSYEQYF.

As regards this clone: Other DNA variants within this sample encode the same CDR3. This chain uses TRBV5-1 with TRBJ1-4; 8 bases fit TRBD1. Trimming at V came to 0 bases and at J to 8 bases, leaving 6 bases not matched to a gene. CDR3 size: 15 residues. CDR1 is SGHRS and CDR2 is YFSETQ in the germline V gene. In DNA form, the CDR3 reads TGCGCCAGCAGCTTGGAAACAGGGGGAGGAGAAAAACTGTTTTTT. It encodes CASSLETGGGEKLFF.

The gene calls are TRBV7-3 and TRBJ2-1; TRBD2 matches 12 bases. CDR3 length: 19 amino acids. V was pared by 5 bases and J by 0 bases, with 11 bases of the junction left unmatched. Germline V CDR1 and CDR2: SGHTA, FQGTGA. The CDR3, as DNA: TGTGCCAGCAGCAACCCCGGGACTAGCGGGCGGAGCTCCTACAATGAGCAGTTCTTC. It codes for CASSNPGTSGRSSYNEQFF.

This chain uses TRBV5-4 with TRBJ2-1, with 10 positions matching TRBD2. The junction had 3 bases not matched to a gene; V was cut back by 3 bases and J by 0 bases. The CDR3 loop spans 16 amino acids. Germline lookup yields CDR1 SGHNT and CDR2 YYREEE (reference sequence). CDR3 in amino acids: CASSSSGGPSYNEQFF. CDR3 nucleotides: TGTGCCAGCAGCTCTAGCGGGGGTCCCTCCTACAATGAGCAGTTCTTC.

This clone was seen more than once but under ten times. The chain is built from TRBV6-5 and TRBJ2-7; TRBD1 is a possible D gene (5 bases). The CDR3 is made up of 15 amino acids. The V and J ends lost 6 bases and 3 bases respectively, with 18 bases between them. Germline lookup yields CDR1 MNHEY and CDR2 SVGAGI. The CDR3 DNA reads as TGTGCCAGCAGCTCCCCGGTCAGGGATGACTACGAGCAGTACTTC. It translates to CASSSPVRDDYEQYF.

The V call is TRBV28, the J call TRBJ1-1; D is perhaps TRBD1 (6 bases). The germline CDR1 and CDR2 sequences are MDHEN and SYDVKM. CDR3 length: 14 residues. Trimming took 6 bases from V and 5 from J, leaving 16 bases between them. CDR3 sequence (DNA): TGTGCCAGCAGCTTAACAGGGCTCGGGACTGAAGCTTTCTTT. This gives the protein CASSLTGLGTEAFF. The full variable domain, completed using reference TRBV28 and TRBJ1-1, is DVKVTQSSRYLVKRTGEKVFLECVQDMDHENMFWYRQDPGLGLRLIYFSYDVKMKEKGDIPEGYSVSREKKERFSLILESASTNQTSMYLCASSLTGLGTEAFFGQGTRLTVV.

This clone is a singleton in its sample. The gene calls are TRBV28 and TRBJ1-1; TRBD1 matches at 7 bases. The CDR3 extends over 15 amino acids. Germline V lookup: CDR1 MDHEN, CDR2 SYDVKM. Unmatched junction bases numbered 8, after V lost 5 bases and J lost 2 bases. The CDR3 DNA sequence: TGTGCCAGCAGTACATACGGGACAGACAACACTGAAGCTTTCTTT. Encoded protein: CASSTYGTDNTEAFF.

The J gene is TRBJ2-1, the V gene TRBV19; TRBD1 might be the D (6 bases). The CDR3 is 15 amino acids. V lost 0 bases and J lost 3, with 9 bases in between. The germline CDR1 and CDR2 sequences are LNHDA and SQIVND (reference sequence). The CDR3 bases are TGTGCCAGTAGTATAGAGGGGGCGGGCTACAATGAGCAGTTCTTC. Translated, it gives CASSIEGAGYNEQFF.

This rearrangement joins TRBV18 to TRBJ1-1; D unclear. V was shortened by 2 bases and J by 1 base, with 5 bases between the two germline ends. The length of the CDR3 is 13 residues. The germline V gene has CDR1 KGHSH and CDR2 LQKENI. CDR3 in DNA: TGTGCCAGCTCACCAATCGGGAACACTGAAGCTTTCTTT. Protein product: CASSPIGNTEAFF.

Only one count was recorded for this clone. The V call is TRBV30, the J call TRBJ1-1; D is perhaps TRBD1 (6 bases). V was shortened by 2 bases and J by 5 bases, with 15 bases between the two germline ends. CDR3 length equals 14 residues. Looked up from germline, CDR1 is GTSNPN and CDR2 is SVGIG (reference sequence). CDR3 protein: CAWSPGPGTTEAFF. The CDR3 coding sequence is TGTGCCTGGAGTCCAGGACCCGGGACAACTGAAGCTTTCTTT.

The chain has TRBV12-5 and TRBJ1-1; TRBD1 matches at 9 bases. The CDR3 covers 18 residues. The ends lost 1 base at V and 4 bases at J; junction bases unmatched: 13. CDR1 and CDR2 from the germline V gene are LGHNT and FRNRAP. The CDR3 region has the DNA TGTGCTAGTGGTTTGGAGGACAGGGGATTCGTTTCGGGCACTGAAGCTTTCTTT. The encoded protein is CASGLEDRGFVSGTEAFF.

The chain uses TRBV5-6 and TRBJ2-1; possible D gene TRBD2, 5 bases. This CDR3 has 15 amino acids. CDR1 is SGHDT and CDR2 is YYEEEE in the germline V gene. Trimming pared 4 bases from V and 9 bases from J, leaving 20 bases between. In DNA, the CDR3 is TGTGCCAGCAGCCCAATACCCCCAACTAGTCGTGAGCAGTTCTTC. This codes for CASSPIPPTSREQFF.

In its sample, this clone was seen a few times. V and J are TRBV28 and TRBJ2-7; D might be TRBD1 (6 bases). The V gene lost 6 bases and the J gene lost 6 bases, with 18 bases spanning the gap. CDR1 is MDHEN and CDR2 is SYDVKM in the germline V gene. The CDR3 spans 14 residues. The CDR3 region is CASRSRQDAGEQYF. CDR3 bases: TGTGCCAGCAGGTCCCGACAGGATGCGGGCGAGCAGTACTTC.

This clone has just a few counts. This sequence joins TRBV5-1 and TRBJ2-3; 15 positions agree with TRBD2. V shed 4 bases, J shed 3 bases, and the junction held 3 bases outside the gene matches. Per germline, CDR1 SGHRS and CDR2 YFSETQ. The CDR3 loop spans 16 amino acids. This chain's CDR3 is CASSVGLAGGTDTQYF. The DNA for the CDR3 is TGCGCCAGCAGCGTGGGACTAGCGGGGGGAACAGATACGCAGTATTTT.

This chain's CDR3 is CASSGPLSGGSYNEQFF. CDR3 coding DNA: TGTGCCAGCAGCGGGCCTCTTAGCGGGGGCTCCTACAATGAGCAGTTCTTC. This rearrangement joins TRBV11-2 to TRBJ2-1, with 9 bases that match TRBD2. With 5 bases clipped from V and 0 bases from J, the junction kept 8 bases outside the gene matches. The CDR3 loop spans 17 amino acids. Germline V gene lookup returns CDR1 SGHAT and CDR2 FQNNGV.